These 22 T cell receptor beta chains came from one sample sequenced in a study of identical twins. TCRdb passed the 5' RACE reads through MiXCR, listing each CDR3 protein once. The sample lists 1.5 million to 2 million distinct CDR3 sequences; about 32% were seen once. Sequenced: cord blood. The source is a newborn girl in good health.

This clonotype appeared many times. The chain combines TRBV29-1 with TRBJ1-2, with D uncertain. With 2 bases removed from V and 4 bases from J, the gap between germline ends came to 5 bases. CDR1 is SQVTM, CDR2 ANQGSEA, per germline. CDR3 length: 11 amino acids. The CDR3 sequence: CSVEQRYGYTF. DNA of the CDR3: TGCAGCGTTGAACAGCGCTATGGCTACACCTTC.

This clonotype was counted a few times. V usage is TRBV6-1 and J usage is TRBJ1-2; unclear D gene. Germline V CDR1 and CDR2: MNHNS, SASEGT. V gave up 2 bases and J gave up 4 bases, with 14 bases separating them. The CDR3 totals 15 residues. CDR3 sequence reads: CASSENPPAFYGYTF. The CDR3 DNA reads as TGTGCCAGCAGTGAAAACCCACCCGCCTTCTATGGCTACACCTTC.

The gene calls are TRBV7-2 and TRBJ2-1; a possible D gene is TRBD2 (5 bases). Germline CDR1 and CDR2: SGHTA and FQGNSA. Trimming took 1 base from V and 10 from J, leaving 14 bases between them. The CDR3 runs to 14 residues. CDR3 protein: CASSLVANDYEQFF. CDR3 in DNA: TGTGCCAGCAGCTTAGTCGCTAACGACTACGAGCAGTTCTTC.

This clonotype was recorded many times. The chain has TRBV12-3 or TRBV12-4 and TRBJ2-7, with 7 bases lining up with TRBD1. The V gene end was trimmed by 6 bases and the J gene end by 2 bases; junction bases not matched to a gene: 10. This CDR3 is 15 amino acids long. The CDR3 sequence is CASSLATGSPYEQYF. DNA for the CDR3: TGTGCCAGCAGCCTCGCGACAGGGAGCCCCTACGAGCAGTACTTC.

The chain couples TRBV9 to TRBJ2-1; D gene unclear. The CDR3 runs 16 residues. Between the trimmed V and J ends, which lost 0 bases and 0 bases, there was a span of 10 bases. Germline CDR1 is SGDLS and CDR2 is YYNGEE. The CDR3 region is CASSVALAASYNEQFF. The DNA of the CDR3 is TGTGCCAGCAGCGTAGCTTTGGCGGCCTCCTACAATGAGCAGTTCTTC.

J is TRBJ1-1 and V is TRBV6-2 or TRBV6-3, with a possible D match to TRBD1 (6 bases). V was trimmed by 2 bases and J by 5 bases, leaving 18 bases between them. This CDR3 has 16 amino acids. Germline CDR1 and CDR2: MNHEY and SVGEGT. The CDR3 sequence: CASSYPRTRQGTEAFF. CDR3 DNA sequence: TGTGCCAGCAGTTACCCTCGGACTCGGCAGGGGACTGAAGCTTTCTTT.

In its sample, this clonotype was seen a few times. This may stem from a read error, because a much larger clone lies one nucleotide away. The V and J genes are TRBV12-3 or TRBV12-4 and TRBJ1-2; TRBD1 aligns across 7 bases. This CDR3 contains 14 residues. The CDR3: CAGSFGQANYGYTF. The CDR3 nucleotides read TGTGCCGGCAGTTTCGGACAGGCTAACTATGGCTACACCTTC.

The table lists this clonotype with a count of one. This may arise from a read error, as a much more abundant clone is one base away. V usage is TRBV21-1 and J usage is TRBJ2-1. TRBV21-1 corresponds to a pseudogene. CDR3 length: 13 residues. The CDR3 DNA sequence: TGTGCCAGCAGCAAACACGGCTCCTACGAGCAGTTCTTC. Translated: CASSKHGSYEQFF.

This clonotype came up many times. V and J are TRBV3-1 and TRBJ2-3; weak D call: TRBD2 (5 bases). Trimming shortened V by 0 bases and J by 0 bases, and 10 bases separated the two germline ends. This CDR3 spans 16 amino acids. Germline V gene lookup returns CDR1 LGHDT and CDR2 YNNKEL (reference sequence). CDR3 protein: CASSQDERISTDTQYF. CDR3 in DNA: TGTGCCAGCAGCCAAGACGAGCGGATTAGCACAGATACGCAGTATTTT.

This clonotype was seen only a few times. The CDR3 reads CSARDLVGTNQPQHF. The CDR3 nucleotides are TGCAGTGCTAGAGATCTGGTCGGGACCAATCAGCCCCAGCATTTT. The gene calls are TRBV20-1 and TRBJ1-5; tentative D call: TRBD1 (5 bases). V gave up 0 bases and J gave up 3 bases, with 12 bases separating them. The CDR3 has 15 residues. The germline V gene has CDR1 DFQATT and CDR2 SNEGSKA (reference sequence).

V is TRBV28 and J is TRBJ2-1, with 9 bases matching TRBD2. This CDR3 contains 16 residues. J lost 0 bases, V lost 5 bases, and 5 bases had no gene match. CDR1 and CDR2 (germline): MDHEN, SYDVKM. The CDR3 reads CASSPFSGSSYNEQFF. Here the CDR3 DNA reads TGTGCCAGCAGTCCATTTAGCGGGAGCTCCTACAATGAGCAGTTCTTC.

This clonotype was counted between two and nine times. The gene calls are TRBV24-1 and TRBJ2-7; D is perhaps TRBD1 (7 bases). V shed 7 bases and J shed 3 bases, with 27 bases lying between them. Germline CDR1 KGHDR, CDR2 SFDVKD. The CDR3 runs 18 residues. DNA for the CDR3: TGTGCCACCAGGGACTACAAACCCGGGACAGAGATTATCTACGAGCAGTACTTC. Its protein is CATRDYKPGTEIIYEQYF.

This clonotype was seen at least ten times. The chain combines TRBV7-9 with TRBJ2-3, with a possible D match to TRBD1 (6 bases). The germline V and J ends were trimmed by 10 bases and 3 bases, with 11 bases remaining between them. Germline values: CDR1 SEHNR, CDR2 FQNEAQ (reference sequence). This CDR3 comprises 12 residues. CDR3 in amino acids: CAIQQGTDTQYF. CDR3 coding DNA: TGTGCCATCCAACAGGGAACAGATACGCAGTATTTT.

There are a few counts of this clonotype. V is TRBV3-1 and J is TRBJ2-7, with D perhaps TRBD2 (6 bases). V was pared by 3 bases and J by 0 bases, with 12 bases between. CDR3 size: 15 residues. The V gene's germline CDR1 is LGHDT and CDR2 YNNKEL (reference sequence). DNA for the CDR3: TGTGCCAGCAGCCACCAGGGACTGAGCTCCTACGAGCAGTACTTC. Amino acid sequence: CASSHQGLSSYEQYF.

There are a few counts of this clonotype. This sequence joins TRBV12-3 or TRBV12-4 and TRBJ2-2; D may be TRBD2 (6 bases). CDR3 length equals 12 residues. The V and J ends lost 7 bases and 7 bases respectively, with 10 bases between them. Here the CDR3 DNA reads TGTGCCAGCACCCCCGGGGGCGGGGAGCTGTTTTTT. This encodes CASTPGGGELFF.

This chain links TRBV20-1 with TRBJ2-3; the D gene could be TRBD1 or TRBD2 (5 bases each). CDR1 and CDR2 from the germline V gene are DFQATT and SNEGSKA (reference sequence). V gave up 6 bases and J gave up 2 bases, with 15 bases separating them. The CDR3 has 14 residues. This CDR3 is CSAPVGVNTDTQYF. CDR3 sequence (DNA): TGCAGTGCCCCGGTGGGGGTCAACACAGATACGCAGTATTTT.

This clonotype was detected only once. J is TRBJ1-4 and V is TRBV18; possibly TRBD1 for D (6 bases). This CDR3 is 15 amino acids long. Germline V gene data show CDR1 as KGHSH and CDR2 as LQKENI. V shed 4 bases and J shed 6 bases, with 15 bases lying between them. CDR3: CASSRTTGWDEKLFF. The DNA for the CDR3 is TGTGCCAGCTCACGCACCACAGGGTGGGATGAAAAACTGTTTTTT.

This rearrangement joins TRBV25-1 to TRBJ2-7, with 7 bases identical to TRBD1. J gave up 2 bases and V 2 bases, and 6 bases lay outside the gene matches. CDR3 length: 15 residues. Germline V gene data show CDR1 as MGHDK and CDR2 as SYGVNS. The CDR3 coding sequence is TGTGCCAGCAGTGAAACAGGGGTCCTCGCCTACGAGCAGTACTTC. It is translated as CASSETGVLAYEQYF.

Points on this clonotype: A much bigger clone sits one base away, suggesting this may be a read error. The genes are TRBV4-2 and TRBJ2-3; 8 nucleotides line up with TRBD2. The CDR3 length is 19 residues. CDR1 and CDR2 from the germline V gene are LGHNA and YNFKEQ. V gave up 4 bases and J gave up 4 bases; unmatched junction bases: 19. The CDR3: CASSPLALADTRDADTQYF. The CDR3 bases are TGTGCCAGCAGCCCACTTGCACTAGCGGACACGAGGGATGCAGATACGCAGTATTTT.

As concerns this clonotype: It may be a read error: a sequence one base away is much more abundant. The rearrangement uses TRBV15 and TRBJ2-7; D not resolved. Germline V CDR1 and CDR2: LNHNV, YYDKDF (reference sequence). V gave up 0 bases and J gave up 9 bases, with 12 bases separating them. The CDR3 runs 13 residues. The CDR3 sequence: CATSRDLGIVQYF. The CDR3 region has the DNA TGTGCCACCAGCAGAGATTTGGGGATTGTGCAGTACTTC.

This clonotype was counted a few times. This chain uses TRBV7-2 with TRBJ2-5; 10 bases fit TRBD2. Per the germline V gene, CDR1 is SGHTA and CDR2 is FQGNSA. The junction had 3 bases not matched to a gene; V was cut back by 0 bases and J by 5 bases. This CDR3 spans 15 amino acids. The CDR3 sequence: CASSLAGLATETQYF. The CDR3, as DNA: TGTGCCAGCAGCTTAGCGGGACTAGCGACGGAGACCCAGTACTTC.

This clonotype came up a few times. The chain recombines TRBV24-1 with TRBJ1-5, with D unclear. The CDR3 contains 12 residues. Germline V CDR1 and CDR2: KGHDR, SFDVKD. V was cut by 10 bases and J by 5 bases, with 11 bases left in between. CDR3 residues: CATSDGDQPQHF. The CDR3, as DNA: TGTGCCACGTCCGACGGGGATCAGCCCCAGCATTTT.